This T cell receptor (beta chain) was retrieved from a study of T cells in Graves' hyperthyroidism and ophthalmopathy. Amplification yielded TCR beta CDR3 regions, with RNA transcripts as the source. Primed by the HTBI set, a first-round RT-PCR was run on the TCR CDR3. In TCRdb, the multiplex PCR reads were re-called with MiXCR into one record per CDR3 protein. The repertoire includes some 400,000 distinct CDR3 sequences, less than 15% of them detected once, and roughly 20% sits in the top ten. Sample: blood. The sequence came from a man aged 30 to 45 with Graves' hyperthyroidism that later progressed to Graves' ophthalmopathy.

In nucleotides, the CDR3 is TGCGCCACTGGGACTAGCGGGGGATTGGAGACCCAGTACTTC. Encoded protein: CATGTSGGLETQYF. J is TRBJ2-5 and V is TRBV10-2; 14 nucleotides line up with TRBD2. The junction had 6 bases not matched to a gene; V was cut back by 10 bases and J by 5 bases. The CDR3 totals 14 residues. Germline V gives CDR1 WSHSY, CDR2 SAAADI.